This T cell receptor (beta chain) was captured by sequencing in a study of PD-1 blockade in classical Hodgkin lymphoma. Background on the study: Intravenous infusions of nivolumab 3 mg/kg reached patients every 2 weeks. General observations from the study: By C4D1 there was a significant rise in CD4+ TCR diversity but not in CD8+ TCR diversity. Still unresolved is the cause of the repertoire differences, which may be disease activity or prior therapy. Nivolumab initiation under 1 year post-ASCT meant exclusion.

Sequencing used immunoSEQ multiplex PCR; TCRdb keeps in-frame clones, though not all of them. The data show 95,000 to 120,000 clones, roughly nine tenths seen once. Comments on this clone: As yet, its antigen is unknown.

V dropped 4 bases and J dropped 7 bases, with 16 bases sitting between them. Germline V lookup: CDR1 SQVTM, CDR2 ANQGSEA. The CDR3 spans 14 residues. Relapse after autologous stem cell transplantation occurred in every patient, and brentuximab vedotin exposure varied. The sample in question was peripheral blood mononuclear cells (PBMCs), obtained before the second cycle of nivolumab. The TCR sequence derives from a human donor with classical Hodgkin lymphoma. The chain couples TRBV29-1 to TRBJ1-4; D is unresolved. The CDR3 loop is CSVGYEASREKLFF. CDR3 DNA sequence: TGCAGCGTTGGTTATGAAGCGTCCCGTGAAAAACTGTTTTTT.